The entry that follows covers one T cell receptor (beta chain) sequence. This clone's antigen is unknown. Base quality data are lacking; no much larger clone is found one base away. TCR beta CDR3 regions were amplified from RNA transcripts for repertoire sequencing. The first round of RT-PCR was done with HTBI primers and the Qiagen OneStep RT-PCR kit, and was followed by a second round of multiplex PCR, then size selection and purification. The libraries underwent paired-end sequencing with 100 bp reads on an Illumina HiSeq2000. Regarding the original processing steps: Reads were processed with SOAPnuke, discarding reads with adapters, uncalled bases, mean Phred below 15, or no exact constant-primer or identifier match. COPE v1.2.5 was used to merge high-quality paired reads. Clonotypes were defined as unique nucleotide sequences and were aligned to IMGT TRB V, D and J references using MiTCR v1.1. Only V-J combinations with frequency above 0.0001 were analysed, covering over 98% of repertoires. For each V-J combination, a TCR clonal expansion and chaos score was defined as F50 clonal expansion divided by the chaos observed in the TCRdist matrix. Features were reduced by Welch's t-statistics and random forest to approximately 13 V-J combinations, which fed a naive Bayes classifier. Thyroid-blood repertoire similarity was quantified with the Morisita-Horn index. Through fastp at Q25 and MiXCR, TCRdb rebuilt clones from the public reads, retaining in-frame beta chains. Rows are unified per CDR3 protein, each entry keeping the most common DNA and genes. Here the V and J calls rest on TCRdb's processing, not on the authors' analysis. This sample has a few hundred thousand distinct CDR3 sequences in its table, and about 18% of those were observed once. The top ten constitute roughly 2.6% of the sample.

Hyperthyroidism was considered stable if no progression to ophthalmopathy occurred within 18 months of follow-up. Hyperthyroidism patients were newly diagnosed, were aged 18 to 65 years, and had a disease duration under 2 months. Patients were excluded if they had other autoimmune diseases, uncontrolled infections, pregnancy or lactation. Diagnosis relied on clinical symptoms, serum thyroxine, TRAb, thyroid ultrasound and orbital computed tomography. Using Ficoll-Paque density gradient centrifugation, PBMCs were isolated from about 9.4 ml of fresh peripheral blood. Total RNA was extracted with Trizol reagent and quality-checked on an Agilent 2100 Bioanalyzer. This entry comes from a study of Graves' ophthalmopathy and Graves' hyperthyroidism (dated by TCRdb to 2017 to 2018). In the study overall: Peripheral blood was collected before any treatment was given, at the time of initial diagnosis. For independent validation, a separate cohort was made up of some 18 hyperthyroidism patients plus 17 patients who later progressed from hyperthyroidism to ophthalmopathy. In roughly 6 hyperthyroidism patients, T-cell repertoires of thyroid tissue and blood were compared. To explore V-J signatures that separate ophthalmopathy from hyperthyroidism, a discovery set of 100 patients was enrolled, consisting of about 45 with ophthalmopathy and around 57 with stable hyperthyroidism. In total, around 140 blood samples were TCR-sequenced: roughly 45 ophthalmopathy, roughly 77 hyperthyroidism and roughly 17 hyperthyroidism-to-ophthalmopathy patients. After sampling, hyperthyroidism patients received methimazole starting at 30 mg daily, and ophthalmopathy patients received high-dose intravenous methylprednisolone. To tell Graves' ophthalmopathy apart from Graves' hyperthyroidism, and to predict which patients would progress to ophthalmopathy, the study relied on TCR beta repertoire signatures. The full study reports these points: No statistical method was used to set the sample size in advance, and the investigators knew which group each participant was assigned to. In validation, the model predicted ophthalmopathy progression with nearly 71% sensitivity and approximately 75% specificity; some 13 predicted patients were CT-confirmed with GO in a median of approximately 6.5 months. Most of the expanded thyroid clonotypes with a frequency above 0.001 were also detected in blood, and it was suggested that the thyroid immune response may be reflected by blood repertoires. In cross-validation, the 13-signature model distinguished ophthalmopathy from stable hyperthyroidism with around 90% sensitivity and around 84% specificity, while in the test set the corresponding values were about 80% and 75%.

The junction shows trimming of 5 bases on V and 6 bases on J, and the gene matches do not reach 14 bases of it. The CDR1 and CDR2 encoded by the germline V gene are SGHVS and FQNEAQ. From cysteine to phenylalanine, the CDR3 is 16 amino acids long. CDR3 DNA only is kept here, 48 bases in frame from base 1. The V and J genes are TRBV7-8 and TRBJ2-7, with 9 middle bases fitting TRBD1. The sequence derives from an adult woman with stable Graves' hyperthyroidism. Input material: peripheral blood. The DNA sequence follows: TGTGCCAGCAGCCCTACAGGGGGCCAAACGGGGTTCGAGCAGTACTTC. This gives the protein CASSPTGGQTGFEQYF.